Following are 13 T cell receptor beta chains from one sample sequenced in a study of cytomegalovirus exposure and HLA in healthy donors. The PCR was carried out with 60 Vbeta primers and 13 Jbeta primers. The data were produced by immunoSEQ multiplex PCR, yet TCRdb's version contains in-frame clones alone and is incomplete. The sample has 150,000 to 200,000 clones, around three quarters seen once. The sample was PBMCs. The source is a man aged 30-40 years in good health and CMV-seronegative.

This clone was detected only a few times. CDR3 DNA: TGTGCCAGTAGTATAGGACAGTTGAACACTGAAGCTTTCTTT. This gives the protein CASSIGQLNTEAFF. The J gene is TRBJ1-1, the V gene TRBV19, with a weak D call TRBD1 (5 bases). The germline V and J ends were trimmed by 1 base and 0 bases, with 6 bases remaining between them. There are 14 residues in the CDR3. From germline, CDR1 is LNHDA and CDR2 SQIVND (reference sequence).

V is TRBV29-1 and J is TRBJ2-1; possibly TRBD2 for D (6 bases). Trimming stripped 0 bases from V and 5 bases from J, with 11 bases between. The CDR3 loop spans 14 amino acids. In germline, CDR1 is SQVTM, CDR2 ANQGSEA. The CDR3 loop is CSVEDSGVDNEQFF. DNA of the CDR3: TGCAGCGTTGAAGATTCGGGGGTCGACAATGAGCAGTTCTTC.

The J gene is TRBJ2-7, the V gene TRBV19; D uncertain. The germline V gene encodes CDR1 LNHDA and CDR2 SQIVND (reference sequence). V dropped 1 base and J dropped 4 bases, with 14 bases sitting between them. The CDR3 loop spans 15 amino acids. In DNA form, the CDR3 reads TGTGCCAGTAGTATAGGGAGAGGCAAGACTTACGAGCAGTACTTC. Its protein product is CASSIGRGKTYEQYF. The full variable domain, completed using reference TRBV19 and TRBJ2-7, is DGGITQSPKYLFRKEGQNVTLSCEQNLNHDAMYWYRQDPGQGLRLIYYSQIVNDFQKGDIAEGYSVSREKKESFPLTVTSAQKNPTAFYLCASSIGRGKTYEQYFGPGTRLTVT.

Comments on this clone: Other nucleotide sequences from this sample produce the same CDR3. J is TRBJ2-7 and V is TRBV5-1; weak D call: TRBD1 (6 bases). V lost 1 base, J lost 7 bases, and 9 bases lay in between. The CDR3 contains 12 residues. The germline V gene has CDR1 SGHRS and CDR2 YFSETQ. In nucleotides, the CDR3 is TGCGCCAGCAGCTTGCAGGGGTATGAGCAGTACTTC. Translating it yields CASSLQGYEQYF.

This rearrangement joins TRBV28 to TRBJ2-1; 9 bases are a match to TRBD1. The CDR3 sequence is 15 residues long. Germline V gives CDR1 MDHEN, CDR2 SYDVKM. The trim removed 5 bases at V and 6 bases at J, leaving 8 bases unmatched. The DNA for the CDR3 is TGTGCCAGCAGTCCACCGGGACAGGGAAGCAATGAGCAGTTCTTC. Its translation: CASSPPGQGSNEQFF.

This clone has just one count. The genes are TRBV27 and TRBJ2-2; maybe TRBD2 (5 bases). The CDR3 has 16 amino acids. Per the germline V gene, CDR1 is MNHEY and CDR2 is SMNVEV (reference sequence). V dropped 3 bases and J dropped 1 base, with 12 bases sitting between them. CDR3 nucleotide sequence: TGTGCCAGCAGTTTCTTTGAGGGATTGAACACCGGGGAGCTGTTTTTT. It encodes CASSFFEGLNTGELFF.

This chain joins TRBV5-1 and TRBJ2-7; D might be TRBD1 (5 bases). The CDR3 is made up of 12 amino acids. Germline CDR1 is SGHRS and CDR2 is YFSETQ. Trimming cost V 7 bases and J 2 bases, with 10 bases left between them. The CDR3 spells CASRKGTYEQYF. In DNA, the CDR3 is TGCGCCAGCCGAAAGGGGACCTACGAGCAGTACTTC.

V gene TRBV10-3 combines with J gene TRBJ2-5; 7 bases align to TRBD1. The CDR3 covers 14 residues. Germline lookup yields CDR1 ENHRY and CDR2 SYGVKD. V dropped 4 bases and J dropped 3; count of bases not matched to a gene: 5. CDR3 in DNA: TGTGCCATCAGTGTAAAGGGGGCTAAAGAGACCCAGTACTTC. Protein product: CAISVKGAKETQYF.

The chain is built from TRBV5-1 and TRBJ1-3; D is undetermined. The CDR3 sequence is 17 residues long. Germline V gene data show CDR1 as SGHRS and CDR2 as YFSETQ. V lost 0 bases, J lost 2 bases, and 15 bases lay in between. CDR3 loop: CASSLATSGIPGNTIYF. CDR3 DNA: TGCGCCAGCAGCTTGGCAACTTCGGGAATCCCTGGAAACACCATATATTTT.

The J gene is TRBJ2-7, the V gene TRBV29-1; the match to TRBD2 covers 11 bases. CDR1 SQVTM and CDR2 ANQGSEA come from the germline V gene. J gave up 6 bases and V 8 bases, and 12 bases lay outside the gene matches. CDR3 size: 14 residues. The CDR3 loop is CSFRLAGITGEQYF. The DNA for the CDR3 is TGCAGCTTTAGACTAGCGGGAATAACAGGCGAGCAGTACTTC.

Only a few counts were recorded for this clone. The gene calls are TRBV29-1 and TRBJ2-6, with 8 positions matching TRBD1. The V gene end was trimmed by 1 base and the J gene end by 2 bases; junction bases not matched to a gene: 1. The CDR3 has 15 residues. Germline V gene data show CDR1 as SQVTM and CDR2 as ANQGSEA. This chain's CDR3 is CSVEGQGTGANVLTF. The CDR3, as DNA: TGCAGCGTTGAAGGACAGGGGACTGGGGCCAACGTCCTGACTTTC.

This rearrangement joins TRBV21-1 to TRBJ2-2; TRBD2 is the table's D call and was not checked against the DNA. TRBV21-1 is a documented pseudogene. The CDR3 runs 17 residues. The CDR3 loop reads CASSKEYSPLGTGELFF. The CDR3, as DNA: TGTGCCAGCAGCAAAGAATATAGCCCCCTAGGCACCGGGGAGCTGTTTTTT.

V is TRBV11-2 and J is TRBJ2-5, with D maybe TRBD2 (6 bases). The V end was cut by 3 bases, the J end by 2 bases, with 7 bases between. This CDR3 contains 13 residues. From germline, CDR1 is SGHAT and CDR2 FQNNGV. CDR3 amino acids: CASSFGTQETQYF. In DNA, the CDR3 is TGTGCCAGCAGCTTCGGGACTCAAGAGACCCAGTACTTC.